This T cell receptor beta chain was sequenced in a study of blood T cell repertoires in COVID-19. Whole-study context: COVID-19 samples, acute and convalescent, were from the United States, Italy and Spain. Sources were T cells, B-cell-depleted T cells, or PBMCs; the material itself was cDNA or gDNA.

In the authors' workflow: Reference gene primer amplification in the assay estimated nucleated cell counts. Clones were read by immunoSEQ multiplex PCR, and TCRdb kept only the in-frame ones, dropping some. V, J and clone size are taken as reported in that table, and D and trimming were inferred from the DNA itself. The table lists over 90,000 clones, around 82% of them singletons, with approximately 6.7% in the top ten. This clone was recorded a few times. Germline loops: CDR1 SNHLY, CDR2 FYNNEI. The CDR3 is made up of 16 amino acids. Trimming cost V 4 bases and J 6 bases; bases outside gene matches: 12.

V gene TRBV2 combines with J gene TRBJ2-1; 7 bases map to TRBD2. The clonotype was recovered from a man in his fifties with active or convalescent COVID-19. Source material: peripheral blood. DNA for the CDR3: TGTGCCAGCAGTGGGGGGGGTAGCGGGCGGTCCAATGAGCAGTTCTTC. Translating gives CASSGGGSGRSNEQFF.